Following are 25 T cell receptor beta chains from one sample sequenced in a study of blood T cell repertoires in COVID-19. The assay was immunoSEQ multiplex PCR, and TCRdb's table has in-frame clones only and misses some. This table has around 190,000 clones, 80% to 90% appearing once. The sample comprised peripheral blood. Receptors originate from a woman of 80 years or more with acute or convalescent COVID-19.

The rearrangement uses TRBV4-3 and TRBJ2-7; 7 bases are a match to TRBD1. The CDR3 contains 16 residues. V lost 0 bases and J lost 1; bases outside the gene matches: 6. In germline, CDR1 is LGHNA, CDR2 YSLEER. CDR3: CASSQDASGQSYEQYF. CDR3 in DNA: TGCGCCAGCAGCCAAGATGCCTCGGGACAGTCCTACGAGCAGTACTTC.

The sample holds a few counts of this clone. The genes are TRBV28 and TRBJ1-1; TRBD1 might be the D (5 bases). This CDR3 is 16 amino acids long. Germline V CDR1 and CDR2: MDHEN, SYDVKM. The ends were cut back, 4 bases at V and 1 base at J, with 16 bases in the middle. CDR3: CASSSAGLQKNTEAFF. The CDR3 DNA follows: TGTGCCAGCAGTTCGGCAGGGCTCCAGAAGAACACTGAAGCTTTCTTT.

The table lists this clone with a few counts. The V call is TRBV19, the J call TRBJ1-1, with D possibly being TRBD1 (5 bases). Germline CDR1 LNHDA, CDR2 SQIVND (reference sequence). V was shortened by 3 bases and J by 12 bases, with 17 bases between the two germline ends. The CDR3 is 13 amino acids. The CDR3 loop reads CASSMGPVRTTFF. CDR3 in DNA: TGTGCCAGTAGTATGGGCCCTGTCAGGACAACTTTCTTT. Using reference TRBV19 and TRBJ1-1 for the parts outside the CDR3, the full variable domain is DGGITQSPKYLFRKEGQNVTLSCEQNLNHDAMYWYRQDPGQGLRLIYYSQIVNDFQKGDIAEGYSVSREKKESFPLTVTSAQKNPTAFYLCASSMGPVRTTFFGQGTRLTVV.

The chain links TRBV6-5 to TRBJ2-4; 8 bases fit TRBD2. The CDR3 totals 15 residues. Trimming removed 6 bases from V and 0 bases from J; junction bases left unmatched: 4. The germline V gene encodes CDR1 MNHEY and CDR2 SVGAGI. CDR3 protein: CASRLAGLAKNIQYF. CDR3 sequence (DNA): TGTGCCAGCAGGTTAGCGGGATTAGCCAAAAACATTCAGTACTTC.

Here the CDR3 reads CASSVTNTGELFF. DNA for the CDR3: TGTGCCAGCAGCGTCACGAACACCGGGGAGCTGTTTTTT. The rearrangement links TRBV9 to TRBJ2-2; D not resolved. Germline V lookup: CDR1 SGDLS, CDR2 YYNGEE. V was trimmed by 2 bases and J by 0 bases, leaving 2 bases between them. This CDR3 spans 13 amino acids. Filled out from reference TRBV9 and TRBJ2-2, the complete variable domain reads DSGVTQTPKHLITATGQRVTLRCSPRSGDLSVYWYQQSLDQGLQFLIQYYNGEERAKGNILERFSAQQFPDLHSELNLSSLELGDSALYFCASSVTNTGELFFGEGSRLTVL.

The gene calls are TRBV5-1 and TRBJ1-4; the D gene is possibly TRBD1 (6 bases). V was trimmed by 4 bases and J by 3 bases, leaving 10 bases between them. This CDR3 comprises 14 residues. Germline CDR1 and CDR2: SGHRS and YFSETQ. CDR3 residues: CASSVQGSNEKLFF. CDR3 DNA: TGCGCCAGCAGCGTACAGGGTTCTAATGAAAAACTGTTTTTT.

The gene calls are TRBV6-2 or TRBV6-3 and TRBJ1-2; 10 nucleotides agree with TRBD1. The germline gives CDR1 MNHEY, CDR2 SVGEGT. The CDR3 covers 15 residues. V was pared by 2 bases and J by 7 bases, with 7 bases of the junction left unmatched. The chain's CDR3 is CASSYVWTGGLGYTF. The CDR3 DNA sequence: TGTGCCAGCAGTTACGTTTGGACAGGGGGTCTTGGCTACACCTTC.

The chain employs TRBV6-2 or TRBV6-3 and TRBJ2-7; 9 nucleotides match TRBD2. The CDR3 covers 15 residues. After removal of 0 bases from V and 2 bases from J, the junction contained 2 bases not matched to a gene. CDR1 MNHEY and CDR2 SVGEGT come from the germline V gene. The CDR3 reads CASSYSTSGAYEQYF. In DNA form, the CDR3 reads TGTGCCAGCAGTTACTCGACTAGCGGTGCCTACGAGCAGTACTTC.

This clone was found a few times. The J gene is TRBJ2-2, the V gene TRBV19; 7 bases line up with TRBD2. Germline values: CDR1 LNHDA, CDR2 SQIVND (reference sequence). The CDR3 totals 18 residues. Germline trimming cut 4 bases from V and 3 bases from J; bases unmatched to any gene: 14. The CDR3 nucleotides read TGTGCCAGTAGTAAGCGGGCTAGCGGCGCGGGTTACACCGGGGAGCTGTTTTTT. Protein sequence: CASSKRASGAGYTGELFF.

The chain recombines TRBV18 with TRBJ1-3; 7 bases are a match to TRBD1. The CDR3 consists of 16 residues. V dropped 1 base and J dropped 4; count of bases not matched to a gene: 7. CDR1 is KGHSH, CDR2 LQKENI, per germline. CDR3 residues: CASSPQVTGSGNTIYF. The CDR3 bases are TGTGCCAGCTCACCACAGGTGACAGGGTCGGGAAACACCATATATTTT.

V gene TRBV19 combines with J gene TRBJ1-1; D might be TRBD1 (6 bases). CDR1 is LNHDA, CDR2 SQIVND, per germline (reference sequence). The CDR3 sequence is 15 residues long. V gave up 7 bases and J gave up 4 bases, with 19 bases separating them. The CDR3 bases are TGTGCCAGTACTGGCTGGGGGGGGGCTGGCACTGAAGCTTTCTTT. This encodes CASTGWGGAGTEAFF.

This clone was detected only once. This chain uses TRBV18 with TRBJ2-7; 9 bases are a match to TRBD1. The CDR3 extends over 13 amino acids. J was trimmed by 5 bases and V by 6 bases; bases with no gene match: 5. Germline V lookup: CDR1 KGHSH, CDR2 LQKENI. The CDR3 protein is CASSGQGNNEQYF. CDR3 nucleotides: TGTGCCAGCTCTGGACAGGGGAATAACGAGCAGTACTTC.

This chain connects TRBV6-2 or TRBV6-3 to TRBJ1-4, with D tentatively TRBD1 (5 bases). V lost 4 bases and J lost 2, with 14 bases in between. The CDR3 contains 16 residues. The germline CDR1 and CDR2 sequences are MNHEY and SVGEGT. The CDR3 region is CASSSGILTTNEKLFF. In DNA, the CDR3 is TGTGCCAGCAGTTCAGGGATTTTAACGACTAATGAAAAACTGTTTTTT.

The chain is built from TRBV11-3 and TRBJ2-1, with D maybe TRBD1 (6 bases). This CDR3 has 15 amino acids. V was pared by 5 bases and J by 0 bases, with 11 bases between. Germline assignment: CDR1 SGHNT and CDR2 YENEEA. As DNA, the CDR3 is TGTGCCAGCAGCCCAAGGGGGAGCTCCTACAATGAGCAGTTCTTC. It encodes CASSPRGSSYNEQFF.

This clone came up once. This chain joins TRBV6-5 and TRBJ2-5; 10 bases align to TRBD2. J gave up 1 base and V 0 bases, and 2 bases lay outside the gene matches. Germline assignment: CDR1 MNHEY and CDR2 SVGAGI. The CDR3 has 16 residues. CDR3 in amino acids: CASSYSRTSGQETQYF. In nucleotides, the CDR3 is TGTGCCAGCAGTTACTCGAGGACTAGCGGCCAAGAGACCCAGTACTTC.

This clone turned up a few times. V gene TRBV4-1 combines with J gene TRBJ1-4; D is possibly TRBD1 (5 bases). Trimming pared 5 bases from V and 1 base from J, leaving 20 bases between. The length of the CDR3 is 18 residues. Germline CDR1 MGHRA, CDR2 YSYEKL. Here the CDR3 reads CASSTGRGRSRTNEKLFF. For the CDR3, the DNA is TGCGCCAGCAGCACCGGGAGGGGACGGAGTAGAACTAATGAAAAACTGTTTTTT.

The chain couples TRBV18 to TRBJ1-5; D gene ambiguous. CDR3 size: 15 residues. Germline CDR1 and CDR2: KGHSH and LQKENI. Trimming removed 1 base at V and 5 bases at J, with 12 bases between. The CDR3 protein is CASSPQGPGYQPQHF. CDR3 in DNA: TGTGCCAGCTCACCACAAGGTCCAGGTTATCAGCCCCAGCATTTT.

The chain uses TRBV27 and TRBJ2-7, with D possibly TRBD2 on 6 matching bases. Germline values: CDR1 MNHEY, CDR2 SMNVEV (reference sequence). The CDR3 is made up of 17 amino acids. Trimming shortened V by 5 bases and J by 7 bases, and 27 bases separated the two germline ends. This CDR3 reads CASSRIPFWGEAGEQYF. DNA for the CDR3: TGTGCCAGCAGTCGTATTCCCTTTTGGGGGGAGGCGGGGGAGCAGTACTTC.

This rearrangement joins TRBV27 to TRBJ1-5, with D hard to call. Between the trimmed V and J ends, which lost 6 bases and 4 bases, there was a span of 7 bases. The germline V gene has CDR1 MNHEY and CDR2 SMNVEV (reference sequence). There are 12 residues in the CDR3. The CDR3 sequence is CASSPPNQPQHF. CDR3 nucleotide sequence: TGTGCCAGCAGCCCCCCAAATCAGCCCCAGCATTTT.

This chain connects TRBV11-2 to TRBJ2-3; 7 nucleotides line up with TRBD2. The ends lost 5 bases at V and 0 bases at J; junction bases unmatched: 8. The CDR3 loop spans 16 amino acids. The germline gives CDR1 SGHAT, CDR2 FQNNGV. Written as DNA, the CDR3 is TGTGCCAGCAGCCGGGGGGTAGGGTCTAGCACAGATACGCAGTATTTT. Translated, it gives CASSRGVGSSTDTQYF.

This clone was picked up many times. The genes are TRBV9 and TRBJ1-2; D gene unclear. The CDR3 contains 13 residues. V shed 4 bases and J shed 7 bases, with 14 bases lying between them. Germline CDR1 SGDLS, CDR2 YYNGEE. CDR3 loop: CASSLGFLGGYTF. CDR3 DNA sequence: TGTGCCAGCAGCCTGGGCTTTCTGGGTGGCTACACCTTC.

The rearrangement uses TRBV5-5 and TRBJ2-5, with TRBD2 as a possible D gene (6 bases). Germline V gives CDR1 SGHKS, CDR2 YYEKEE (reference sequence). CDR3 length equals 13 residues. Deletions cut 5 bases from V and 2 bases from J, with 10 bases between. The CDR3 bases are TGTGCCAGCAGAATGGACTATCAAGAGACCCAGTACTTC. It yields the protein CASRMDYQETQYF.

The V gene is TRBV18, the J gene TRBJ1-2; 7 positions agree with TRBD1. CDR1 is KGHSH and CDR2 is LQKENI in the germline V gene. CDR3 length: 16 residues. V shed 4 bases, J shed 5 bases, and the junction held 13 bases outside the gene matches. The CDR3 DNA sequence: TGTGCCAGCTCACTAGGACAGGATCCCATTGGTTATGGCTACACCTTC. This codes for CASSLGQDPIGYGYTF. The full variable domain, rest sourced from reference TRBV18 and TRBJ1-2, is NAGVMQNPRHLVRRRGQEARLRCSPMKGHSHVYWYRQLPEEGLKFMVYLQKENIIDESGMPKERFSAEFPKEGPSILRIQQVVRGDSAAYFCASSLGQDPIGYGYTFGSGTRLTVV.

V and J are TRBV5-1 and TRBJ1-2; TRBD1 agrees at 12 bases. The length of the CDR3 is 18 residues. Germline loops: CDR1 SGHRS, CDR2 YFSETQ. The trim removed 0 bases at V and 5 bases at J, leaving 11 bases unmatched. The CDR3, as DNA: TGCGCCAGCAGCTTGGATCCGGGACAGGGGGCGGCTTCATATGGCTACACCTTC. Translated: CASSLDPGQGAASYGYTF.

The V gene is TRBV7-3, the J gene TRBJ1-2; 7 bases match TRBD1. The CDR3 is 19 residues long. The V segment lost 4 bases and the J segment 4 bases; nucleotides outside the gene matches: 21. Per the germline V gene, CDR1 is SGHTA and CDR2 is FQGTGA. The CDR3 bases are TGTGCCAGCAGCTACAGGACAGGCGACTCCAGGACTGGGGCCTATGGCTACACCTTC. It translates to CASSYRTGDSRTGAYGYTF.